This passage covers 7 T cell receptor beta chains from one sample sequenced in a study of T cell responses to AZD1222 COVID-19 vaccine. TCRdb's table, derived via immunoSEQ multiplex PCR, lists solely in-frame clones and lacks some. The sample has about 100,000 clones; approximately 89% are singletons. The input for sequencing was peripheral blood, taken on day 0 of MenACWY control vaccination. These receptors were obtained from an adult in good health.

CDR3 sequence: CASRARTGPYEQYF. The CDR3 DNA reads TGTGCCAGCAGGGCCCGGACAGGGCCGTACGAGCAGTACTTC. The chain uses TRBV2 and TRBJ2-7; 8 bases match TRBD1. In germline, CDR1 is SNHLY, CDR2 FYNNEI. The CDR3 covers 14 residues. Trimming took 6 bases from V and 4 from J; bases not matched to a gene: 8.

V gene TRBV5-1 combines with J gene TRBJ1-1; D call uncertain. V lost 0 bases and J lost 12, with 9 bases in between. The CDR3 sequence is 11 residues long. Germline loops: CDR1 SGHRS, CDR2 YFSETQ. The CDR3 region has the DNA TGCGCCAGCAGCTTGGAAGGACGAACTTTCTTT. Protein sequence: CASSLEGRTFF.

V and J are TRBV28 and TRBJ2-7; TRBD2 matches at 8 bases. The germline CDR1 and CDR2 sequences are MDHEN and SYDVKM. The CDR3 length is 16 residues. V was pared by 5 bases and J by 4 bases, with 13 bases of the junction left unmatched. The CDR3: CASSELAARKMYEQYF. The CDR3 DNA sequence: TGTGCCAGCAGTGAACTAGCGGCTCGGAAGATGTACGAGCAGTACTTC.

The rearrangement links TRBV19 to TRBJ2-3; the match to TRBD2 covers 7 bases. Losses at the gene ends were 3 bases for V and 6 bases for J; bases not matched to a gene: 9. CDR1 is LNHDA, CDR2 SQIVND, per germline (reference sequence). This CDR3 region has 15 residues. DNA of the CDR3: TGTGCCAGTAGTATGAGGCAGCGGGGTTGGGATACGCAGTATTTT. It encodes CASSMRQRGWDTQYF.

The chain has TRBV5-5 and TRBJ1-5; 8 bases line up with TRBD1. With 5 bases clipped from V and 3 bases from J, the junction kept 7 bases outside the gene matches. This CDR3 comprises 15 residues. Germline lookup yields CDR1 SGHKS and CDR2 YYEKEE (reference sequence). As DNA, the CDR3 is TGTGCCAGCAGTATTCAGGGGGCCTCCAATCAGCCCCAGCATTTT. Translating gives CASSIQGASNQPQHF.

This chain joins TRBV19 and TRBJ1-5, with unresolved D. V was pared by 4 bases and J by 5 bases, with 18 bases between. CDR3 length: 16 amino acids. Germline CDR1 reads LNHDA; CDR2 reads SQIVND (reference sequence). CDR3 region: CASSNLKRKRDQPQHF. For the CDR3, the DNA is TGTGCCAGTAGTAACTTGAAACGGAAGCGGGATCAGCCCCAGCATTTT.

DNA of the CDR3: TGTGCCAGCAGCCAAGATCCCGAGGGGGCAGGAAATGAGCAGTTCTTC. This translates into CASSQDPEGAGNEQFF. The V and J genes are TRBV4-2 and TRBJ2-1; 7 positions match TRBD1. V lost 0 bases, J lost 7 bases, and 9 bases stayed unmatched. Germline CDR1 and CDR2: LGHNA and YNFKEQ. The CDR3 loop spans 16 amino acids.